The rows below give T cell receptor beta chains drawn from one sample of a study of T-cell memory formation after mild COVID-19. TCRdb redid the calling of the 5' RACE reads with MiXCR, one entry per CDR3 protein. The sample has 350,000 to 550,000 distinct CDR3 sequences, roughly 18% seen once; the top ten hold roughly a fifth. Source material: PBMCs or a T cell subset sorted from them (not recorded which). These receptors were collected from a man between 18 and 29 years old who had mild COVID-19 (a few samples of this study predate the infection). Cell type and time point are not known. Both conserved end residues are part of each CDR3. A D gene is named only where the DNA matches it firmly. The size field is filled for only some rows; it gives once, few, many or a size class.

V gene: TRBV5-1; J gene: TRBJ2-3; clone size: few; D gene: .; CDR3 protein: CASHVADTQYF; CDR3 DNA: TGCGCCAGCCATGTCGCAGATACGCAGTATTTT
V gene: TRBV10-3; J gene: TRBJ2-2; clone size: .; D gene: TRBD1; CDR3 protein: CAISESAGTGETGELFF; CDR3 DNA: TGTGCCATCAGTGAGTCGGCGGGGACAGGGGAGACCGGGGAGCTGTTTTTT
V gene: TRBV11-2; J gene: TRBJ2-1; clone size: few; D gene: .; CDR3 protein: CASSSEADNEQFF; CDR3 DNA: TGTGCCAGCAGCTCCGAAGCTGACAATGAGCAGTTCTTC
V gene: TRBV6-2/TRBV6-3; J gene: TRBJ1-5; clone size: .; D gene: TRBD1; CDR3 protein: CASSSSGQGLGQPQHF; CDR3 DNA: TGTGCCAGCAGTTCCTCAGGACAGGGACTCGGTCAGCCCCAGCATTTT
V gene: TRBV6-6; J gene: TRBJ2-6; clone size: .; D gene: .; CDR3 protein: CASSDGGTGANVLTF; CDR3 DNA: TGTGCCAGCAGCGATGGGGGCACTGGGGCCAACGTCCTGACTTTC
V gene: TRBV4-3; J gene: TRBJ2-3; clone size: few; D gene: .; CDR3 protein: CASSQDTGDTDTQYF; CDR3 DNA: TGCGCCAGCAGCCAGGACACTGGGGACACAGATACGCAGTATTTT
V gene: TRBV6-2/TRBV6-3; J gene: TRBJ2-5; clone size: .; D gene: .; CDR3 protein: CASSWRFQGAGETQYF; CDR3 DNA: TGTGCCAGCAGTTGGAGGTTTCAAGGGGCCGGGGAGACCCAGTACTTC
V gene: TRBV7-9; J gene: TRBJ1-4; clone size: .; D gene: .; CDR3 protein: CATKDGENEKLFF; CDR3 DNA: TGTGCCACCAAGGATGGCGAAAATGAAAAACTGTTTTTT
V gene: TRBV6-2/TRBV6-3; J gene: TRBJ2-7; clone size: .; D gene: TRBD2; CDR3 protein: CASGLDYEQYF; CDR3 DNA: TGTGCCAGCGGACTAGACTACGAGCAGTACTTC
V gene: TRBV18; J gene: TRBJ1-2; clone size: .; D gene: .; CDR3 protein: CASSPSNGFRYGYTF; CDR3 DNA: TGTGCCAGCTCACCATCGAATGGTTTTCGCTATGGCTACACCTTC
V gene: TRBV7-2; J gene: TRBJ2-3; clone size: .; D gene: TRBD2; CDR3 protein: CASSLGTSGYTDTQYF; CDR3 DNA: TGTGCCAGCAGCTTGGGGACTAGCGGATACACAGATACGCAGTATTTT
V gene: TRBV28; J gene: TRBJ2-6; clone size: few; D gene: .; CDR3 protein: CASRSLESGANVLTF; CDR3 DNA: TGTGCCAGCAGGAGTCTAGAGTCTGGGGCCAACGTCCTGACTTTC
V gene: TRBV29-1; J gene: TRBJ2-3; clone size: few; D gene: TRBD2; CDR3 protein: CSVSGGGTDTQYF; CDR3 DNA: TGCAGCGTTTCCGGGGGGGGCACAGATACGCAGTATTTT
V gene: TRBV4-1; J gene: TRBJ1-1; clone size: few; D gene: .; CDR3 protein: CASSQGPGGNTEAFF; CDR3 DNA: TGCGCCAGCAGCCAAGGTCCGGGAGGGAACACTGAAGCTTTCTTT
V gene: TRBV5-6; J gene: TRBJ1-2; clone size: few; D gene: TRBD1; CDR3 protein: CASSPGDRVSGYTF; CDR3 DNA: TGTGCCAGCAGCCCGGGGGACAGGGTGAGTGGCTACACCTTC
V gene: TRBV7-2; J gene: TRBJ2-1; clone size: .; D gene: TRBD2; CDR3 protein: CASSHRTSGGSYNEQFF; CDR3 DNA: TGTGCCAGCAGCCACCGGACTAGCGGGGGGTCCTACAATGAGCAGTTCTTC
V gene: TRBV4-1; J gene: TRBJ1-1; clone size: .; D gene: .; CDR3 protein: CASSQGQANTEAFF; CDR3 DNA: TGCGCCAGCAGCCAGGGTCAGGCAAACACTGAAGCTTTCTTT
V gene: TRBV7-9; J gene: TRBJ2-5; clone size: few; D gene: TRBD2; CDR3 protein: CASSSYPASGGAPSQETQYF; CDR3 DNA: TGTGCCAGCAGCTCGTACCCCGCGAGCGGGGGTGCCCCCAGTCAAGAGACCCAGTACTTC
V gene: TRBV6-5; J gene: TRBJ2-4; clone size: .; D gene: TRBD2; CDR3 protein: CASSSLAGAKNIQYF; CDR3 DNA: TGTGCCAGCAGTTCCCTAGCGGGGGCAAAAAACATTCAGTACTTC
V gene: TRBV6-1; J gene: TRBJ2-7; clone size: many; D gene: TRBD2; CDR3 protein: CATAKLAGEYEQYF; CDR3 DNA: TGTGCCACCGCAAAGCTAGCGGGGGAATACGAGCAGTACTTC
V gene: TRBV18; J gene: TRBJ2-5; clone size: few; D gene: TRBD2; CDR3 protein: CASSRTLAGGETQYF; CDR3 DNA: TGTGCCAGCTCCCGCACGTTAGCGGGCGGAGAGACCCAGTACTTC
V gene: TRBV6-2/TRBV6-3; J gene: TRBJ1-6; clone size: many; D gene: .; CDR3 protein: CASSYLTANSPLHF; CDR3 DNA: TGTGCCAGCAGTTACCTGACAGCTAATTCACCCCTCCACTTT
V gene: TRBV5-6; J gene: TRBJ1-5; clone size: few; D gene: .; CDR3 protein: CASSRSHQPQHF; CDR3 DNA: TGTGCCAGCAGCAGGAGTCATCAGCCCCAGCATTTT
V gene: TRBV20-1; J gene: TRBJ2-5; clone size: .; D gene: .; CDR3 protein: CSARGLGQETKYF; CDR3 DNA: TGCAGTGCTAGGGGCCTAGGCCAAGAGACCAAGTACTTC
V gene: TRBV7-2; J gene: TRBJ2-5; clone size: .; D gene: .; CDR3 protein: CASSFAPLAPQYF; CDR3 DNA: TGTGCCAGCAGCTTTGCACCTCTAGCACCCCAGTACTTC
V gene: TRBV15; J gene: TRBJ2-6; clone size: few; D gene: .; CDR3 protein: CATSRDHWGEGTSGANVLTF; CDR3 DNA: TGTGCCACCAGCAGAGACCATTGGGGAGAGGGGACTTCTGGGGCCAACGTCCTGACTTTC
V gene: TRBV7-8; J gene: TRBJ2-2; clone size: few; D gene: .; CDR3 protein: CASSLGTGTGRAGELFF; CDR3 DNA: TGTGCCAGCAGCTTAGGAACCGGGACTGGACGGGCCGGGGAGCTGTTTTTT
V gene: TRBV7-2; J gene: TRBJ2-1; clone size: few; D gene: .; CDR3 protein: CASSLVVQRVGQFF; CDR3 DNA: TGTGCCAGCAGCTTAGTCGTGCAGCGCGTGGGGCAGTTCTTC
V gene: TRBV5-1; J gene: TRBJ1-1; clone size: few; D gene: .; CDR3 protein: CASSLDPDGEAFF; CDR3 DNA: TGCGCCAGCAGCTTGGATCCGGACGGTGAAGCTTTCTTT
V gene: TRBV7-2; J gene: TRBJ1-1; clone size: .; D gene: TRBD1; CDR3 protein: CASSRQDRSSEAFF; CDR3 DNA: TGTGCCAGCAGCCGTCAGGACAGGTCCTCTGAAGCTTTCTTT
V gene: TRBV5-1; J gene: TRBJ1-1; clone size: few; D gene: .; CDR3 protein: CASSLGHSNAEAFF; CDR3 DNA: TGCGCCAGCAGCTTGGGCCATAGTAACGCTGAAGCTTTCTTT
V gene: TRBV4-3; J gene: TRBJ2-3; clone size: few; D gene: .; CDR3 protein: CASSREGQGGADTQYF; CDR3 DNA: TGCGCCAGCAGCCGAGAGGGGCAGGGTGGAGCAGATACGCAGTATTTT
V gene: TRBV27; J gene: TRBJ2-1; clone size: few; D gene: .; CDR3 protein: CASTRGRQQFF; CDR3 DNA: TGTGCCAGCACCAGGGGAAGACAGCAGTTCTTC
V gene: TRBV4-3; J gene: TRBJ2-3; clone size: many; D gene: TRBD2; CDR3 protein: CASSQELAGGPTDTQYF; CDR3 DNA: TGCGCCAGCAGCCAAGAACTAGCGGGGGGCCCGACAGATACGCAGTATTTT
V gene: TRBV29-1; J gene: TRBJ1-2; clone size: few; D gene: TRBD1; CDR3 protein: CSGDRGVDGYTF; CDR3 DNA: TGCAGCGGCGACAGGGGGGTAGACGGCTACACCTTC
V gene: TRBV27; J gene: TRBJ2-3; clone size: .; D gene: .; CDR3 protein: CASSPELYRVDTQYF; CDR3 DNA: TGTGCCAGCAGTCCAGAGTTATACAGGGTAGATACGCAGTATTTT